Listed here are 5 T cell receptor beta chains from one sample, sequenced in a study of tumor-infiltrating lymphocytes in primary liver carcinoma. The roughly 19-33 mg bulk tissue piece was not sorted before simultaneous RNA and DNA extraction. TCR beta cDNA was reverse-transcribed from roughly 520 ng of total RNA. The reaction used a constant-region primer and ProtoScript II reverse transcriptase. ARM-PCR was slightly modified, and three nested multiplex PCR rounds with it gave rise to the TCR beta libraries. The first two PCR rounds, roughly 9 cycles each, used TRBV1-TRBV30 forward primers and a C-beta reverse primer. TCRdb analysed the multiplex PCR reads with MiXCR anew, one entry per CDR3 protein. The sample holds 80,000 or so distinct CDR3 sequences, 71% seen once. Sequencing used liver tumor tissue from sampling region 4. Stated subset: tumor region T4, right-lateral pole. These receptors all come from a woman aged 55-69 years with primary liver carcinoma and hepatitis B virus infection.

As concerns this clonotype: This may come from a read error, since a much larger clone is one base off. V is TRBV30 and J is TRBJ1-5; D perhaps matches TRBD1 (6 bases). CDR1 and CDR2 (germline): GTSNPN, SVGIG (reference sequence). CDR3 length: 14 residues. Trimming removed 2 bases at V and 3 bases at J, with 11 bases between. This CDR3 is CAWSIGQPNQPQHF. CDR3 sequence (DNA): TGTGCCTGGAGTATAGGACAGCCCAATCAGCCCCAGCATTTT.

This clonotype is medium-sized. The chain couples TRBV29-1 to TRBJ2-3; 8 bases line up with TRBD2. This CDR3 has 15 amino acids. Trimming removed 5 bases from V and 7 bases from J; junction bases left unmatched: 14. Germline V gene sequence: CDR1 SQVTM, CDR2 ANQGSEA. CDR3 sequence: CSVHSGGTNLYTQYF. The DNA for the CDR3 is TGCAGCGTTCACTCGGGGGGGACTAACCTCTATACGCAGTATTTT.

In regard to this clonotype: It is likely a read error, because the conserved phenylalanine at the end of the CDR3 is missing. The chain has TRBV11-3 and TRBJ2-1, with a weak D call TRBD2 (5 bases). The CDR3 extends over 15 amino acids. Germline loops: CDR1 SGHNT, CDR2 YENEEA. DNA of the CDR3: TGTGACAGCATCTTGGCAGCGGCTGCCCGGGGTGAGCAGTTCTCC. The encoded protein is CDSILAAAARGEQFS.

Concerning this clonotype itself: This may arise from a read error, as a much more abundant clone is one base away. The chain has TRBV28 and TRBJ1-5; D is ambiguous. The J call may be incorrect, as the DNA end agrees better with TRBJ2-3. The CDR3 is made up of 12 amino acids. CDR1 MDHEN and CDR2 SYDVKM come from the germline V gene. This CDR3 is CASRTGNQPQYF. In DNA, the CDR3 is TGTGCCAGCAGAACGGGCAATCAGCCCCAGTATTTT.

This clonotype was recorded at least ten times. The chain employs TRBV5-6 and TRBJ1-3; D is undetermined. Trimming removed 1 base at V and 4 bases at J, with 15 bases between. The CDR3 totals 16 residues. Germline V CDR1 and CDR2: SGHDT, YYEEEE. In DNA form, the CDR3 reads TGTGCCAGCAGCTTGAGGCAGGAGGAATTCGGAAACACCATATATTTT. Translated, it gives CASSLRQEEFGNTIYF.